This T cell receptor (beta chain) was retrieved from a study of cytomegalovirus exposure and HLA in healthy donors. About this clone itself: Its antigen remains unknown.

Primers included in the PCR were 60 Vbeta and 13 Jbeta primers. Sequenced by immunoSEQ multiplex PCR; TCRdb stores in-frame clones only, minus some. Of a few hundred thousand clones listed, roughly 80% are singletons. CDR1 and CDR2 from the germline V gene are SGDLS and YYNGEE. There are 15 residues in the CDR3. V was trimmed by 4 bases and J by 5 bases, leaving 15 bases between them. Study-level findings and limits: It was taken for granted in presence/absence analyses that sequencing depth across donors was roughly uniform. In vitro confirmation showed a few CMV-associated chains to be CMV antigen specific. The authors considered a cluster of highly shared sequence variants likely to be a sequencing artifact.

The TCR originated in a girl under 10 years old in good health and CMV-seronegative. The sample was PBMCs. The rearrangement links TRBV9 to TRBJ1-4, with a weak D call TRBD1 (5 bases). CDR3 sequence (DNA): TGTGCCAGCAGCCCTTCCGGGGGAGGAAATGAAAAACTGTTTTTT. Amino acids: CASSPSGGGNEKLFF.